The entry below gives a single T cell receptor beta chain sequence along with its context. No antigen is known for it. The study ran its PCR with 60 Vbeta and 13 Jbeta primers. The table came from immunoSEQ multiplex PCR; TCRdb's copy has only in-frame clones and leaves some out. The repertoire holds more than 85,000 clones, with around 76% as singletons. The data were obtained in a study of cytomegalovirus exposure and HLA in healthy donors. Study results and caveats: Presence/absence comparisons presumed near-even sequencing depth among donors. Later on, a genetic analysis was performed. It linked a missense variant in DCLRE1C with V- and J-gene trimming of TCR beta. TCR sequences were mostly rare, though some public TCRs occurred in many donors.

The germline gives CDR1 MNHEY, CDR2 SMNVEV (reference sequence). The CDR3 extends over 15 amino acids. Trimming took 2 bases from V and 0 from J, leaving 11 bases between them. The clonotype originates from a woman aged 45-60 years in good health and CMV-seropositive. The source material was PBMCs. The V and J genes are TRBV27 and TRBJ2-7, with D possibly matching TRBD1 (5 bases). In nucleotides, the CDR3 is TGTGCCAGCAGTTTAAGCAGGGCTCTCTCCTACGAGCAGTACTTC. Residues: CASSLSRALSYEQYF.